A selection of T cell receptor beta chains follows, all from one sample in a study of T cells in Graves' hyperthyroidism and ophthalmopathy. One entry per CDR3 protein results from TCRdb running MiXCR on the multiplex PCR reads. The profile shows 300,000 to 450,000 distinct CDR3 sequences, 15% to 20% of them singletons. Sequencing was performed on blood. These receptors were taken from a woman aged 40 to 50 with Graves' ophthalmopathy. The CDR3 runs from the conserved cysteine through the conserved F or W. Each record gives: J gene, D gene, clone size, V gene, CDR3 protein, CDR3 DNA. The D gene is left open where the match is weak. For some rows the clone size is stated as once, few or many, or as a class when expanded; others skip it.

j_call: TRBJ2-7; d_call: TRBD2; clone_size: .; v_call: TRBV19; cdr3_aa: CASSRKGGTRPYEQYF; cdr3_nt: TGTGCCAGTAGTCGAAAGGGGGGGACTAGACCCTACGAGCAGTACTTC
j_call: TRBJ1-1; d_call: .; clone_size: many; v_call: TRBV7-2; cdr3_aa: CASSFSAGLNTEAFF; cdr3_nt: TGTGCCAGCAGCTTCTCGGCAGGGTTGAACACTGAAGCTTTCTTT
j_call: TRBJ1-5; d_call: .; clone_size: many; v_call: TRBV7-2; cdr3_aa: CASSPQAGNQPQHF; cdr3_nt: TGTGCCAGCAGCCCCCAGGCAGGCAATCAGCCCCAGCATTTT
j_call: TRBJ2-5; d_call: TRBD2; clone_size: many; v_call: TRBV12-3/TRBV12-4; cdr3_aa: CASTAGGNLETQYF; cdr3_nt: TGTGCCAGCACGGCGGGGGGCAATCTGGAGACCCAGTACTTC
j_call: TRBJ2-5; d_call: .; clone_size: many; v_call: TRBV7-2; cdr3_aa: CASSLNVKETQYF; cdr3_nt: TGTGCCAGCAGCTTAAACGTAAAAGAGACCCAGTACTTC
j_call: TRBJ1-1; d_call: .; clone_size: many; v_call: TRBV12-3/TRBV12-4; cdr3_aa: CATRTGTPVFF; cdr3_nt: TGTGCCACCCGTACCGGGACTCCTGTTTTCTTT
j_call: TRBJ1-2; d_call: .; clone_size: many; v_call: TRBV5-6; cdr3_aa: CASSLWAVELGYTF; cdr3_nt: TGTGCCAGCAGCTTGTGGGCAGTTGAACTCGGCTACACCTTC
j_call: TRBJ2-7; d_call: .; clone_size: many; v_call: TRBV10-3; cdr3_aa: CAISEGAYEQYF; cdr3_nt: TGTGCCATCAGTGAGGGCGCCTACGAGCAGTACTTC
j_call: TRBJ2-2; d_call: .; clone_size: many; v_call: TRBV10-3; cdr3_aa: CAIWRGLNKNTGELFF; cdr3_nt: TGTGCCATCTGGAGGGGGCTGAACAAGAACACCGGGGAGCTGTTTTTT
j_call: TRBJ1-1; d_call: .; clone_size: many; v_call: TRBV28; cdr3_aa: CASPPPGLNTEAFF; cdr3_nt: TGTGCCAGCCCACCCCCTGGCCTGAACACTGAAGCTTTCTTT
j_call: TRBJ2-7; d_call: .; clone_size: many; v_call: TRBV9; cdr3_aa: CASSPGSSYEQYF; cdr3_nt: TGTGCCAGCAGTCCCGGGTCTTCCTACGAGCAGTACTTC
j_call: TRBJ1-2; d_call: .; clone_size: many; v_call: TRBV12-3/TRBV12-4; cdr3_aa: CASSFGGGHGYTF; cdr3_nt: TGTGCCAGCAGTTTTGGAGGGGGACATGGCTACACCTTC
j_call: TRBJ2-2; d_call: .; clone_size: many; v_call: TRBV25-1; cdr3_aa: CASSDRGDTGELFF; cdr3_nt: TGTGCCAGCAGTGATCGAGGGGATACCGGGGAGCTGTTTTTT
j_call: TRBJ1-2; d_call: TRBD1; clone_size: many; v_call: TRBV12-3/TRBV12-4; cdr3_aa: CASSLRGQGAVRYGYTF; cdr3_nt: TGTGCCAGCAGTTTAAGGGGACAGGGGGCGGTAAGATATGGCTACACCTTC
j_call: TRBJ2-7; d_call: .; clone_size: many; v_call: TRBV28; cdr3_aa: CASSLNHIPYEQYF; cdr3_nt: TGTGCCAGCAGTTTGAACCACATACCCTACGAGCAGTACTTC
j_call: TRBJ2-7; d_call: .; clone_size: many; v_call: TRBV6-5; cdr3_aa: CASSYRRGSSYEQYF; cdr3_nt: TGTGCCAGCAGTTACCGCCGGGGCAGTTCCTACGAGCAGTACTTC
j_call: TRBJ2-2; d_call: TRBD2; clone_size: many; v_call: TRBV19; cdr3_aa: CASIQYSGRIGELFF; cdr3_nt: TGTGCCAGTATCCAATATAGCGGGAGGATCGGGGAGCTGTTTTTT
j_call: TRBJ1-5; d_call: .; clone_size: .; v_call: TRBV12-3/TRBV12-4; cdr3_aa: CASVFNRDPYSNQPQHF; cdr3_nt: TGTGCCAGCGTGTTTAACCGGGACCCCTATAGCAATCAGCCCCAGCATTTT
j_call: TRBJ2-7; d_call: TRBD2; clone_size: many; v_call: TRBV6-2/TRBV6-3; cdr3_aa: CASSPNLGLAKPRLYEQYF; cdr3_nt: TGTGCCAGCAGCCCCAACCTGGGACTAGCCAAACCCCGCCTCTACGAGCAGTACTTC
j_call: TRBJ2-3; d_call: .; clone_size: many; v_call: TRBV20-1; cdr3_aa: CSARTGQKTDTQYF; cdr3_nt: TGCAGTGCTAGGACAGGACAGAAAACAGATACGCAGTATTTT